This passage covers 3 T cell receptor beta chains from one sample sequenced in a study of shared clonotypes between healthy human individuals. The naive CD8 population came from CD45RO-negative cells selected for CCR7, without terminally differentiated effector memory CD45RA+ cells. Produced via immunoSEQ multiplex PCR; TCRdb's table is partial and in-frame only. In the table there are roughly 1,800,000 clones, 85% to 95% of which are singletons. Source material: naive CD8+ T cells sorted from blood. Receptors were obtained from a man between 18 and 29 years old in good health.

This clone was recorded only once. This rearrangement joins TRBV5-6 to TRBJ2-7; unclear D gene. Germline assignment: CDR1 SGHDT and CDR2 YYEEEE. CDR3 length: 13 amino acids. Deletions cut 0 bases from V and 3 bases from J, with 7 bases between. As DNA, the CDR3 is TGTGCCAGCAGCTTGGGTCCAGGCTACGAGCAGTACTTC. This gives the protein CASSLGPGYEQYF.

The chain is built from TRBV6-5 and TRBJ1-1; the D is unclear. V lost 6 bases, J lost 6 bases, and 11 bases lay in between. Germline values: CDR1 MNHEY, CDR2 SVGAGI. The CDR3 is made up of 12 amino acids. CDR3 amino acids: CASSPLGAEAFF. CDR3 DNA sequence: TGTGCCAGCAGCCCACTGGGAGCTGAAGCTTTCTTT.

The chain employs TRBV7-9 and TRBJ1-4; possible D gene TRBD1, 5 bases. The CDR3 covers 16 residues. Trimming cost V 5 bases and J 5 bases, with 18 bases left between them. Germline values: CDR1 SEHNR, CDR2 FQNEAQ (reference sequence). The CDR3 DNA reads TGTGCCAGCAGCCAGGGCCCACAGAACGTCAATGAAAAACTGTTTTTT. It translates to CASSQGPQNVNEKLFF.